In this sample, the clone carrying this T cell receptor (beta chain) turned up many times. No antigen is known for it. Molecular barcoding with unique molecular identifiers was used for the TCRbeta library. Each CDR3 protein gets one entry after TCRdb re-called the PCR reads with MiXCR. The sample has 200,000 to 300,000 distinct CDR3 sequences; roughly 7.7% are singletons. This sample was included in a study of T-cell reconstitution after alpha-beta-depleted transplantation in children. Study outcomes and limitations: After transplant, high TCRbeta diversity at day 60 in some patients arose from surviving recipient T cells and thymic progenitors.

CDR1 and CDR2 (germline): PRHDT, FYEKMQ (reference sequence). The ends lost 5 bases at V and 1 base at J; junction bases unmatched: 2. CDR3 length: 15 amino acids. The chain links TRBV13 to TRBJ1-1; 12 nucleotides match TRBD1. This TCR came from a male patient younger than 18 who had a stem cell transplant for acute lymphoblastic leukemia, so the T cells may come from the graft donor. The sequencing used PBMCs, mostly from graft donor cells, collected 180 days after TCRalphabeta/CD19-depleted stem cell transplant. The CDR3 region has the DNA TGTGCCAGCAGCGGGGACAGGGGGCCGAACACTGAAGCTTTCTTT. It codes for CASSGDRGPNTEAFF.